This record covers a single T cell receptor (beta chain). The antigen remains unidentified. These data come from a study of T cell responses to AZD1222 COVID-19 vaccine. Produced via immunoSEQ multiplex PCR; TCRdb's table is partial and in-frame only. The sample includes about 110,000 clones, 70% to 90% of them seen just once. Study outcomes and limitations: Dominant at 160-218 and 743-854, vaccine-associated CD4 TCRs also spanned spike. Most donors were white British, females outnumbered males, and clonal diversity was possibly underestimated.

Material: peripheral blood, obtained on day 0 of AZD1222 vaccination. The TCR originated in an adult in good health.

CDR3 residues: CASSSLAGASYNEQFF. Here the CDR3 DNA reads TGTGCCAGCAGCTCACTAGCGGGGGCCTCCTACAATGAGCAGTTCTTC. The gene calls are TRBV5-4 and TRBJ2-1, with 11 bases aligning to TRBD2. The CDR3 contains 16 residues. After removal of 3 bases from V and 0 bases from J, the junction contained 2 bases not matched to a gene. Germline lookup yields CDR1 SGHNT and CDR2 YYREEE (reference sequence).